This TCR beta chain was obtained from a study of blood T cell repertoires in COVID-19. Some clones are missing from TCRdb's copy, which holds only in-frame ones; the method was immunoSEQ multiplex PCR. This sample has a few hundred thousand clones; roughly 80% occur once, and the top ten carry approximately 4%. V was pared by 3 bases and J by 3 bases, with 8 bases between. Germline values: CDR1 SGHAT, CDR2 FQNNGV. The CDR3 covers 14 residues. The sequence came from a man younger than 40 with acute COVID-19. Sample: PBMCs or T cells enriched from blood (not recorded which). The chain couples TRBV11-2 to TRBJ2-2, with D maybe TRBD2 (5 bases). The CDR3 is CASSLIAYTGELFF. As DNA, the CDR3 is TGTGCCAGCAGCTTGATAGCGTACACCGGGGAGCTGTTTTTT.